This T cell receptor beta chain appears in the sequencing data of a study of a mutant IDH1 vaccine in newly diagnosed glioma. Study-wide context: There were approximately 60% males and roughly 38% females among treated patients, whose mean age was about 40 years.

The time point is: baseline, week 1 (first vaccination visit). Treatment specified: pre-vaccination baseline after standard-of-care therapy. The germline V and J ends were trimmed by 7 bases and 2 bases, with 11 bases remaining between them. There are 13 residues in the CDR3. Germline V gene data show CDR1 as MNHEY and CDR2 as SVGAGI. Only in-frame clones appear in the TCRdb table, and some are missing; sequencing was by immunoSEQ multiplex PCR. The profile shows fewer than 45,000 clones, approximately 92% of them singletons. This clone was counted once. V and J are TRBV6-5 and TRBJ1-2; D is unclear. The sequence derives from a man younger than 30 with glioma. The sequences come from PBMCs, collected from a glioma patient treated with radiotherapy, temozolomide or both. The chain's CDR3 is CASTPRPNYGYTF. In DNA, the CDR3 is TGTGCCAGCACCCCCCGGCCGAACTATGGCTACACCTTC.